Listed below are T cell receptor beta chains from one sample, sequenced in a study of cytomegalovirus exposure and HLA in healthy donors. Using immunoSEQ multiplex PCR, the repertoire was profiled, and TCRdb retains in-frame clones only, with some absent. The sample holds over 95,000 clones; 70% to 80% are singletons and the top ten take roughly 12%. Input material: PBMCs. The receptors were gathered from a woman aged 40 to 49 in good health and CMV-seropositive. Both conserved end residues are part of each CDR3.

v_call	j_call	cdr3_aa
TRBV29-1	TRBJ1-2	CSVVGQGDNGYTF
TRBV4-1	TRBJ2-5	CASSPAGGAKTQYF
TRBV15	TRBJ2-5	CATSRDQGQETQYF
TRBV5-4	TRBJ2-2	CASRSGTENTGELFF
TRBV5-4	TRBJ2-5	CASSLGTDHPETQYF
TRBV30	TRBJ1-1	CAWKFRGNTEAFF
TRBV9	TRBJ1-2	CASSDHTGAEFKALYGYTF
TRBV4-2	TRBJ1-3	CASSEREQPHSGNTIYF
TRBV11-2	TRBJ2-1	CASSFSGSYNEQFF
TRBV11-1	TRBJ2-3	CASSLRGGEDTQYF
TRBV11-1	TRBJ2-3	CASSRGGRPDTQYF
TRBV5-6	TRBJ2-7	CASHRRRGSYSYEQYF
TRBV18	TRBJ2-7	CASSQGTDEQYF
TRBV7-7	TRBJ2-1	CASSQDRGNNEQFF